This T cell receptor (beta chain) comes out of a study of T cells in Graves' hyperthyroidism and ophthalmopathy. At the level of the study: Pretreatment peripheral blood was obtained at initial diagnosis.

Study-wide results and limits: Classification by a 13 V-J model distinguished ophthalmopathy from stable hyperthyroidism.

In the case of this clonotype: Antigen specificity is unknown. The junction and the germline gene differ at one end; a read error may be behind it.

With a duration under 2 months, the hyperthyroidism was newly diagnosed in patients aged 18 to 65. The CDR3 regions of TCR beta were amplified from RNA transcripts. The HTBI set primed first-round TCR CDR3 RT-PCR. TCRdb recomputed calls from the multiplex PCR reads with MiXCR, one row per CDR3 protein. This table holds about 840,000 distinct CDR3 sequences, 35% to 40% found once. This CDR3 has 12 residues. Germline V CDR1 and CDR2: SEHNR, FQNEAQ (reference sequence). This chain joins TRBV7-9 and TRBJ2-7; no definite D call. This TCR came from a man aged 18 to 35 with Graves' hyperthyroidism. Sequenced: blood. The CDR3 sequence is CANSFAVSEQYF. CDR3 coding DNA: TGTGCCAACAGCTTTGCAGTAAGCGAGCAGTACTTC.